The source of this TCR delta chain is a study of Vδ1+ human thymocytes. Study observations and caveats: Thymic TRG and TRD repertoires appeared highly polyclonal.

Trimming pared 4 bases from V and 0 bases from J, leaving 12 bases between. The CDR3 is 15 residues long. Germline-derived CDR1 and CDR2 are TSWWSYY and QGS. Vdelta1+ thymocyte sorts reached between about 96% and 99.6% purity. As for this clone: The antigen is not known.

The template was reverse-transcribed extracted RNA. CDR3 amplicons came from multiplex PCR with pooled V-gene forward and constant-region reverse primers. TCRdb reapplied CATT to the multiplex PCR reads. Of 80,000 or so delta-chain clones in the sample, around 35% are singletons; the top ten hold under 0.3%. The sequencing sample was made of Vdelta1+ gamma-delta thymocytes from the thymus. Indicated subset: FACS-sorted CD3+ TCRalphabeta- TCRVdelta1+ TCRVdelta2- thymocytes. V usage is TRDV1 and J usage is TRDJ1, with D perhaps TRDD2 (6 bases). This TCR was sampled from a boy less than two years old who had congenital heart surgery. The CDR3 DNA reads TGTGCTCTTGGGGGATCCTACCCGTACACCGATAAACTCATCTTT. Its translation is CALGGSYPYTDKLIF.